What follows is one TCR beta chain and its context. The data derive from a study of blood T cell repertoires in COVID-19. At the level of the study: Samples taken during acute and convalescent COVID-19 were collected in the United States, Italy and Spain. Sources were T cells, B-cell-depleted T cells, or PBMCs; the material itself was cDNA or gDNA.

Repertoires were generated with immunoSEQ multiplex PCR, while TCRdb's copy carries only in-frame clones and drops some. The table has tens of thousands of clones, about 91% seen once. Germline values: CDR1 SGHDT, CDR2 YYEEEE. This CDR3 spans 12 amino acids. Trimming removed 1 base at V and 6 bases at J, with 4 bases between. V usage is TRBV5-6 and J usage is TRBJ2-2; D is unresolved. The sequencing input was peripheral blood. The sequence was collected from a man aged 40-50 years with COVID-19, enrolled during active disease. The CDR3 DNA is TGTGCCAGCAGCTTGTCTTCCGGGGAGCTGTTTTTT. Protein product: CASSLSSGELFF.